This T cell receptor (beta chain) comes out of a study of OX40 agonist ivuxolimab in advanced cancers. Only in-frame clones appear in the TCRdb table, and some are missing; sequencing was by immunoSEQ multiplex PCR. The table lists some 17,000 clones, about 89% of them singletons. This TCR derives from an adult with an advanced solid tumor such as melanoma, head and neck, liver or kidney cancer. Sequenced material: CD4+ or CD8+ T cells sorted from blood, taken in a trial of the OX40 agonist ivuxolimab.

The CDR3 is CASSERGPTEAFF. In nucleotides, the CDR3 is TGTGCCAGCAGTGAACGGGGGCCCACTGAAGCTTTCTTT. The rearrangement links TRBV25-1 to TRBJ1-1, with D possibly TRBD1 on 6 matching bases. CDR1 MGHDK and CDR2 SYGVNS come from the germline V gene. The CDR3 sequence is 13 residues long. V lost 2 bases and J 4 bases, leaving 8 bases between the germline ends.